The clone carrying this T cell receptor beta chain was seen a few times. This CDR3 is also generated by other DNA sequences in the sample. CDR3 length: 14 residues. Germline V CDR1 and CDR2: WNHNN, SYGVQD (reference sequence). Losses at the gene ends were 5 bases for V and 4 bases for J; bases not matched to a gene: 1. These data belong to a study of blood T cell repertoires in COVID-19. Under the authors' procedure: From reference gene primer amplification, estimates of nucleated cell counts were derived. Libraries were prepared by immunoSEQ multiplex PCR; TCRdb keeps only in-frame clonotypes and omits some of them. V, J and clone size were drawn from that table, and D and trimming were deduced from the DNA. This table holds 250,000 to 300,000 clones, 86% found once.

This chain joins TRBV10-1 and TRBJ2-1, with 11 bases aligning to TRBD2. The TCR comes from a man between 18 and 29 years old with active or convalescent COVID-19. The specimen was peripheral blood. The CDR3, as DNA: TGCGCCAGCAGTCCTAGCGGGGGGTACAATGAGCAGTTCTTC. Translated: CASSPSGGYNEQFF.